This TCR beta chain was observed in a study of blood T cell repertoires in COVID-19. Authors' methods: Amplification from reference gene primers served as the basis for estimated nucleated cell counts. Produced via immunoSEQ multiplex PCR; TCRdb's table is partial and in-frame only. That table gives V, J and clone size, and the DNA gave D and trimming. This table has 200,000 to 300,000 clones, approximately 86% appearing once. Participants reported their clinical history, and cohort assignment relied on those reports. There are 14 residues in the CDR3. The germline V gene has CDR1 SGHRS and CDR2 YFSETQ. V lost 0 bases to trimming and J lost 4 bases, with 8 bases between them.

Sequencing was performed on PBMCs or T cells enriched from blood (not recorded which). V gene TRBV5-1 combines with J gene TRBJ1-5, with TRBD1 as a possible D gene (5 bases). This TCR was recovered from a woman between 35 and 50 years old with acute COVID-19. The DNA for the CDR3 is TGCGCCAGCAGCTTGGGGGGCGGAAATCAGCCCCAGCATTTT. Translated, it gives CASSLGGGNQPQHF.